Below, one TCR beta chain is given with its context. This sample stems from a study of blood T cell repertoires in COVID-19. Study-level background: COVID-19 samples, acute and convalescent, were from the United States, Italy and Spain. Sample material is recorded as cDNA or gDNA derived from T cells, B-cell-depleted T cells, or PBMCs.

Here immunoSEQ multiplex PCR was the method, and the copy in TCRdb shows in-frame clones only, minus some. This table holds 150,000 to 180,000 clones, roughly four fifths found once. V was trimmed by 9 bases and J by 0 bases, leaving 9 bases between them. Germline V lookup: CDR1 MNHEY, CDR2 SMNVEV (reference sequence). There are 13 residues in the CDR3. The TCR sequence derives from a man older than 75 with acute or convalescent COVID-19. The sequenced sample was peripheral blood. The chain joins TRBV27 to TRBJ1-5; D perhaps matches TRBD1 (6 bases). CDR3 DNA: TGTGCCAGTGGACAGTATAGCAATCAGCCCCAGCATTTT. Translated, it gives CASGQYSNQPQHF.